The next 27 T cell receptor beta chains were all read from a single sample in a study of T-cell memory formation after mild COVID-19. A single record per CDR3 protein comes from TCRdb applying MiXCR to the 5' RACE reads. This table has about 390,000 distinct CDR3 sequences, 15% to 20% appearing once. Sample: PBMCs or a T cell subset sorted from them (not recorded which). The origin of the receptors is a man between 18 and 35 years old who had mild COVID-19 (a few samples of this study predate the infection). Cell type and time point are not known.

This clonotype was seen only a few times. The V gene is TRBV4-3, the J gene TRBJ1-5; TRBD1 matches 9 bases. CDR1 LGHNA and CDR2 YSLEER come from the germline V gene. CDR3 length equals 19 residues. The J segment lost 2 bases and the V segment lost 1 base, leaving 12 bases of the junction unmatched. In DNA, the CDR3 is TGCGCCAGCAGCCAAGGGCCTCCGACAGGGGGTGTGGGCAATCAGCCCCAGCATTTT. Protein: CASSQGPPTGGVGNQPQHF.

There are a few counts of this clonotype. The V gene is TRBV6-5, the J gene TRBJ2-5; 8 nucleotides match TRBD2. This CDR3 spans 18 amino acids. Germline values: CDR1 MNHEY, CDR2 SVGAGI. Trimming at V came to 0 bases and at J to 2 bases, leaving 11 bases not matched to a gene. CDR3 nucleotide sequence: TGTGCCAGCAGTTACTCGGGGCTAGCGGGCAGCCCTCAAGAGACCCAGTACTTC. This codes for CASSYSGLAGSPQETQYF.

In this sample, this clonotype turned up a few times. The rearrangement links TRBV20-1 to TRBJ1-5; 10 nucleotides agree with TRBD1. Trimming took 5 bases from V and 7 from J; bases not matched to a gene: 8. The germline V gene has CDR1 DFQATT and CDR2 SNEGSKA (reference sequence). The length of the CDR3 is 14 residues. The CDR3 loop is CSAGGQGKGQPQHF. Here the CDR3 DNA reads TGCAGTGCTGGGGGACAGGGGAAAGGGCAGCCCCAGCATTTT.

This chain links TRBV4-1 with TRBJ1-2; TRBD1 matches at 7 bases. The CDR3 is 14 residues long. Unmatched junction bases numbered 3, after V lost 1 base and J lost 4 bases. The V gene's germline CDR1 is MGHRA and CDR2 YSYEKL. The DNA of the CDR3 is TGCGCCAGCAGCCAAGCAGGGGGGGCCTATGGCTACACCTTC. Protein product: CASSQAGGAYGYTF.

This sequence joins TRBV30 and TRBJ2-4; 8 bases line up with TRBD2. J gave up 8 bases and V 4 bases, and 1 base lay outside the gene matches. From germline, CDR1 is GTSNPN and CDR2 SVGIG (reference sequence). The CDR3 has 11 amino acids. The CDR3, as DNA: TGTGCCTGGACCGGGGGGGACATTCAGTACTTC. Translated, it gives CAWTGGDIQYF. Based on the CDR3 plus reference TRBV30 and TRBJ2-4, the full variable domain is SQTIHQWPATLVQPVGSPLSLECTVEGTSNPNLYWYRQAAGRGLQLLFYSVGIGQISSEVPQNLSASRPQDRQFILSSKKLLLSDSGFYLCAWTGGDIQYFGAGTRLSVL.

This clonotype was counted only a few times. This chain uses TRBV6-2 or TRBV6-3 with TRBJ2-5; perhaps TRBD2 as D (5 bases). This CDR3 is 15 amino acids long. Trimming took off 5 bases at V and 3 bases at J, with 16 bases between the two ends. Germline V lookup: CDR1 MNHEY, CDR2 SVGEGT. The CDR3 nucleotides read TGTGCCAGCAGTCACCAGTTAGGGCGGGAAGAGACCCAGTACTTC. It translates to CASSHQLGREETQYF.

The genes are TRBV30 and TRBJ2-2, with D maybe TRBD2 (5 bases). The CDR3 runs to 13 residues. CDR1 and CDR2 (germline): GTSNPN, SVGIG (reference sequence). V dropped 0 bases and J dropped 7 bases, with 9 bases sitting between them. In DNA form, the CDR3 reads TGTGCCTGGAGTGTACGAGGGTTCGGGGAGCTGTTTTTT. This encodes CAWSVRGFGELFF.

This chain connects TRBV2 to TRBJ2-7; D might be TRBD1 or TRBD2, each matching 6 bases. The CDR3 covers 14 residues. Germline CDR1 SNHLY, CDR2 FYNNEI. V shed 6 bases and J shed 0 bases, with 12 bases lying between them. This chain's CDR3 is CASRGGVFSYEQYF. CDR3 DNA sequence: TGTGCCAGCAGGGGGGGCGTATTCTCCTACGAGCAGTACTTC.

This clonotype occurred a few times. CDR3 sequence: CASRFGSNTGELFF. Written as DNA, the CDR3 is TGTGCCAGCCGATTTGGTTCGAACACCGGGGAGCTGTTTTTT. The V and J genes are TRBV12-3 or TRBV12-4 and TRBJ2-2; no reliable D call. CDR3 length: 14 amino acids. The V gene lost 8 bases and the J gene lost 0 bases, with 10 bases spanning the gap.

The chain links TRBV24-1 to TRBJ2-1, with 7 bases fitting TRBD2. This CDR3 is 13 amino acids long. CDR1 is KGHDR, CDR2 SFDVKD, per germline. V trimming: 2 bases; J trimming: 7 bases; junction bases outside the gene matches: 1. The CDR3 sequence is CATSDWGGNEQFF. Here the CDR3 DNA reads TGTGCCACCAGTGATTGGGGAGGGAATGAGCAGTTCTTC.

This clonotype was observed many times. This rearrangement joins TRBV15 to TRBJ2-5, with 9 bases that match TRBD1. Germline V lookup: CDR1 LNHNV, CDR2 YYDKDF (reference sequence). Trimming took 3 bases from V and 4 from J; bases not matched to a gene: 9. The CDR3 is 16 residues long. CDR3 amino acids: CATSRVQQGAGETQYF. The CDR3 region has the DNA TGTGCCACCAGCAGGGTCCAACAGGGGGCGGGAGAGACCCAGTACTTC.

The genes are TRBV6-5 and TRBJ1-1; maybe TRBD1 (5 bases). The germline V and J ends were trimmed by 6 bases and 2 bases, with 16 bases remaining between them. Germline V gene sequence: CDR1 MNHEY, CDR2 SVGAGI. This CDR3 is 15 amino acids long. This CDR3 reads CASSATDRINTEAFF. The CDR3 DNA reads as TGTGCCAGCAGCGCGACCGACAGAATCAACACTGAAGCTTTCTTT.

This clonotype has a count of ten or more. This chain connects TRBV5-5 to TRBJ2-5; D perhaps matches TRBD2 (6 bases). The germline gives CDR1 SGHKS, CDR2 YYEKEE (reference sequence). The CDR3 consists of 13 residues. V dropped 1 base and J dropped 5 bases, with 9 bases sitting between them. DNA of the CDR3: TGTGCCAGCAGCTTGCCGGGGGAGGAGACCCAGTACTTC. Protein product: CASSLPGEETQYF.

The CDR3 nucleotides read TGTGCCAGCAGCTTCGGGCGGGGGCATGGAGAGACCCAGTACTTC. It codes for CASSFGRGHGETQYF. V is TRBV7-8 and J is TRBJ2-5, with a weak D call TRBD2 (7 bases). V was clipped by 3 bases and J by 4 bases, with 15 bases between them. Germline V CDR1 and CDR2: SGHVS, FQNEAQ. The CDR3 totals 15 residues.

The chain couples TRBV27 to TRBJ2-7; 8 bases agree with TRBD1. This CDR3 contains 16 residues. Germline trimming cut 5 bases from V and 5 bases from J; bases unmatched to any gene: 14. The V gene's germline CDR1 is MNHEY and CDR2 SMNVEV (reference sequence). CDR3 coding DNA: TGTGCCAGCAGTCCCTATTCGACAGGGGTTGGAAACGAGCAGTACGTC. It yields the protein CASSPYSTGVGNEQYV.

This clonotype turned up a few times. The genes are TRBV4-1 and TRBJ2-1; a weak D match, TRBD1 (5 bases). This CDR3 spans 17 amino acids. V was cut by 5 bases and J by 0 bases, with 17 bases left in between. The germline CDR1 and CDR2 sequences are MGHRA and YSYEKL. This chain's CDR3 is CASSYKGALGSYNEQFF. The CDR3 DNA is TGCGCCAGCAGCTATAAAGGGGCCCTTGGCTCCTACAATGAGCAGTTCTTC.

This clonotype occurred a few times. The V call is TRBV10-3, the J call TRBJ2-1, with 8 nucleotides matching TRBD1. In germline, CDR1 is ENHRY, CDR2 SYGVKD. Trimming removed 6 bases from V and 8 bases from J; junction bases left unmatched: 9. This CDR3 has 14 amino acids. CDR3 in DNA: TGTGCCATCAGCACCGGGACAGGCGGCGATGAGCAGTTCTTC. Amino acid sequence: CAISTGTGGDEQFF.

The chain combines TRBV5-1 with TRBJ1-6; 7 bases are a match to TRBD1. The CDR3 totals 15 residues. Germline-derived CDR1 and CDR2 are SGHRS and YFSETQ. The V segment lost 0 bases and the J segment 10 bases; nucleotides outside the gene matches: 7. CDR3 loop: CASSLEGGPRSPLHF. In DNA, the CDR3 is TGCGCCAGCAGCTTGGAAGGGGGCCCCAGGTCACCCCTCCACTTT.

This clonotype was seen a handful of times. The chain joins TRBV11-1 to TRBJ2-1; D not certain. There are 14 residues in the CDR3. Germline CDR1 and CDR2: SGHAT and FQDESV (reference sequence). V shed 3 bases and J shed 4 bases, with 10 bases lying between them. The CDR3 DNA reads TGTGCCAGCAGCTTCGTCCAGACGTACAATGAGCAGTTCTTC. It translates to CASSFVQTYNEQFF.

This clonotype was picked up many times. V gene TRBV4-3 combines with J gene TRBJ1-1; D might be TRBD1 (6 bases). The germline V gene encodes CDR1 LGHNA and CDR2 YSLEER. V lost 3 bases, J lost 3 bases, and 14 bases lay in between. The CDR3 spans 15 residues. The chain's CDR3 is CASSHPDRRDTEAFF. CDR3 coding DNA: TGCGCCAGCAGCCACCCCGACAGGCGAGACACTGAAGCTTTCTTT.

This clonotype was seen only a few times. The chain employs TRBV7-2 and TRBJ1-1, with TRBD1 matching 8 bases. V lost 5 bases to trimming and J lost 4 bases; unmatched junction nucleotides: 6. The V gene's germline CDR1 is SGHTA and CDR2 FQGNSA. CDR3 size: 14 residues. DNA for the CDR3: TGTGCCAGCAGCGCCGGACAGGGAGGCACTGAAGCTTTCTTT. It specifies CASSAGQGGTEAFF. Looking up the rest from reference TRBV7-2 and TRBJ1-1 gives the full variable domain: GAGVSQSPSNKVTEKGKDVELRCDPISGHTALYWYRQSLGQGLEFLIYFQGNSAPDKSGLPSDRFSAERTGGSVSTLTIQRTQQEDSAVYLCASSAGQGGTEAFFGQGTRLTVV.

This clonotype was observed a few times. The chain uses TRBV15 and TRBJ2-3; D uncertain. The CDR3 extends over 13 amino acids. CDR1 LNHNV and CDR2 YYDKDF come from the germline V gene (reference sequence). The V gene lost 1 base and the J gene lost 1 base, with 3 bases spanning the gap. CDR3 residues: CATSRVRTDTQYF. CDR3 DNA: TGTGCCACCAGCAGAGTCCGCACAGATACGCAGTATTTT.

This clonotype occurred a few times. This chain links TRBV5-1 with TRBJ1-2; no clear D gene. The CDR3 is 16 residues long. Germline values: CDR1 SGHRS, CDR2 YFSETQ. Deletions cut 0 bases from V and 4 bases from J, with 16 bases between. CDR3 amino acids: CASSLDRSSRTYGYTF. The CDR3 nucleotides read TGCGCCAGCAGCTTGGATCGTTCTAGTCGGACCTATGGCTACACCTTC.

This clonotype was observed many times. In DNA form, the CDR3 reads TGTGCCAGCAGTGGCGGTCGGGGGACAGGGGCCTACGAGCAGTACGTC. It encodes CASSGGRGTGAYEQYV. The chain carries TRBV28 and TRBJ2-7, with TRBD1 matching over 10 bases. CDR1 is MDHEN, CDR2 SYDVKM, per germline. This CDR3 is built from 16 residues. V lost 5 bases and J lost 2; bases outside the gene matches: 9.

V and J are TRBV5-1 and TRBJ1-5; no reliable D call. The CDR3 contains 16 residues. V lost 3 bases and J lost 0, with 13 bases in between. CDR1 is SGHRS, CDR2 YFSETQ, per germline. CDR3 amino acids: CASSSSGFDSNQPQHF. The CDR3 DNA sequence: TGCGCCAGCAGCTCTTCCGGTTTCGATAGCAATCAGCCCCAGCATTTT.

This clonotype was counted a few times. The chain couples TRBV20-1 to TRBJ2-3; 9 bases are shared with TRBD1. Germline loops: CDR1 DFQATT, CDR2 SNEGSKA (reference sequence). V lost 3 bases to trimming and J lost 1 base; unmatched junction nucleotides: 8. The CDR3 has 16 amino acids. The CDR3 sequence: CSARDFRTGGTDTQYF. In DNA, the CDR3 is TGCAGTGCTAGGGATTTCCGGACAGGGGGCACAGATACGCAGTATTTT.

V is TRBV7-9 and J is TRBJ2-3; D may be TRBD1 (6 bases). CDR3 length: 15 amino acids. The germline gives CDR1 SEHNR, CDR2 FQNEAQ (reference sequence). Trimming removed 5 bases from V and 1 base from J, with 13 bases in between. The CDR3 sequence: CASSVTGWGTDTQYF. CDR3 nucleotides: TGTGCCAGCAGCGTAACAGGGTGGGGCACAGATACGCAGTATTTT.